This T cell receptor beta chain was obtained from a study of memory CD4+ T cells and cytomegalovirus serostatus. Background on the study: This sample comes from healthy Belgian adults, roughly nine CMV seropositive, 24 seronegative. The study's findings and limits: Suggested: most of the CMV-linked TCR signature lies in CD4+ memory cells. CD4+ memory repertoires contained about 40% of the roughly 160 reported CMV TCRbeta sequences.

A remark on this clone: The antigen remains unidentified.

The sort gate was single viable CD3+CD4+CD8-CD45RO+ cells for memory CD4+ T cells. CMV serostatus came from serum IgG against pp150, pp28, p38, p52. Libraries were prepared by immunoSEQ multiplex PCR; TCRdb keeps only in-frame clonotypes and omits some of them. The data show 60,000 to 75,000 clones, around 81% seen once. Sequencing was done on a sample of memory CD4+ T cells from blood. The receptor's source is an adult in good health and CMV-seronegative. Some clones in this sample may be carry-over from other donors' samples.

The CDR3 region has the DNA TGTGCCAGCAGCCCTAACAGGGGGCTTAATGAAAAACTGTTTTTT. As protein: CASSPNRGLNEKLFF. This rearrangement joins TRBV28 to TRBJ1-4; TRBD1 aligns across 9 bases. This CDR3 comprises 15 residues. Germline V gene lookup returns CDR1 MDHEN and CDR2 SYDVKM. Germline trimming cut 6 bases from V and 4 bases from J; bases unmatched to any gene: 6.